Listed here are 10 T cell receptor beta chains from one sample, sequenced in a study of T cell responses to AZD1222 COVID-19 vaccine. Profiled with immunoSEQ multiplex PCR; TCRdb holds only in-frame clones, not every one. This table has 90,000 to 150,000 clones, 80% to 90% appearing once. The sample here was peripheral blood, taken on day 0 of AZD1222 vaccination. The source of these receptors is an adult in good health.

The chain uses TRBV5-4 and TRBJ2-1; possible D gene TRBD2, 5 bases. Looked up from germline, CDR1 is SGHNT and CDR2 is YYREEE (reference sequence). This CDR3 comprises 15 residues. Trimming removed 4 bases at V and 7 bases at J, with 18 bases between. The DNA of the CDR3 is TGTGCCAGCAGCCCGGGAACGTTAGTAAGTAATGAGCAGTTCTTC. Protein product: CASSPGTLVSNEQFF.

The rearrangement joins TRBV30 to TRBJ2-4; D uncertain. The V and J ends lost 0 bases and 0 bases respectively, with 9 bases between them. CDR1 is GTSNPN, CDR2 SVGIG, per germline (reference sequence). The CDR3 contains 15 residues. The CDR3 DNA reads as TGTGCCTGGAGTGTACTTGGTGTAGCCAAAAACATTCAGTACTTC. Translation: CAWSVLGVAKNIQYF.

The V and J genes are TRBV29-1 and TRBJ1-1; 8 positions agree with TRBD1. This CDR3 has 12 amino acids. The germline gives CDR1 SQVTM, CDR2 ANQGSEA. Trimming removed 7 bases from V and 8 bases from J; junction bases left unmatched: 9. CDR3 sequence reads: CSAMTGVGEAFF. DNA for the CDR3: TGCAGCGCCATGACAGGGGTGGGGGAAGCTTTCTTT. The full variable domain, in which reference TRBV29-1 and TRBJ1-1 provide the parts outside the CDR3, is SAVISQKPSRDICQRGTSLTIQCQVDSQVTMMFWYRQQPGQSLTLIATANQGSEATYESGFVIDKFPISRPNLTFSTLTVSNMSPEDSSIYLCSAMTGVGEAFFGQGTRLTVV.

The CDR3 coding sequence is TGTGCCTGGAGCGACACTAGCGGGAGAAACATTCAGTACTTC. This codes for CAWSDTSGRNIQYF. The chain couples TRBV30 to TRBJ2-4, with 11 bases that match TRBD2. V lost 3 bases to trimming and J lost 6 bases; unmatched junction nucleotides: 4. Germline CDR1 reads GTSNPN; CDR2 reads SVGIG (reference sequence). The CDR3 spans 14 residues.

This sequence joins TRBV20-1 and TRBJ2-1; 8 nucleotides line up with TRBD2. The V and J ends lost 3 bases and 7 bases, in that order; junction bases with no gene match: 8. The CDR3 runs 14 residues. Germline loops: CDR1 DFQATT, CDR2 SNEGSKA (reference sequence). The CDR3 here is CSASEWTSRNEQFF. CDR3 bases: TGCAGTGCTAGTGAATGGACTAGCAGGAATGAGCAGTTCTTC.

The chain is built from TRBV9 and TRBJ1-5, with 11 nucleotides matching TRBD1. The CDR3 is 15 amino acids. CDR1 is SGDLS and CDR2 is YYNGEE in the germline V gene. With V trimmed by 0 bases and J by 5 bases, 1 base remained unmatched. As DNA, the CDR3 is TGTGCCAGCAGCGTAGGGACAGGGGGCGATCAGCCCCAGCATTTT. It translates to CASSVGTGGDQPQHF.

Remarks on this clone: An end of the junction differs from the germline gene, which may be a read error. The chain employs TRBV6-2 or TRBV6-3 and TRBJ1-2, with 9 bases that match TRBD1. Germline CDR1 and CDR2: MNHEY and SVGEGT. The CDR3 sequence is 13 residues long. In DNA form, the CDR3 reads TGTGCCAGCAGTTACCCGGGACAGGGCATGAAAATCTTC. Protein sequence: CASSYPGQGMKIF.

The V gene is TRBV5-6, the J gene TRBJ2-2; perhaps TRBD2 as D (6 bases). The CDR3 consists of 17 residues. CDR1 is SGHDT and CDR2 is YYEEEE in the germline V gene. Trimming stripped 0 bases from V and 2 bases from J, with 14 bases between. CDR3 sequence reads: CASSLGRGNLNTGELFF. In DNA, the CDR3 is TGTGCCAGCAGCTTGGGCCGCGGGAACCTCAACACCGGGGAGCTGTTTTTT.

The J gene is TRBJ1-6, the V gene TRBV7-2; TRBD1 might be the D (5 bases). With 5 bases removed from V and 4 bases from J, the gap between germline ends came to 15 bases. The CDR3 sequence is 16 residues long. CDR1 SGHTA and CDR2 FQGNSA come from the germline V gene. The CDR3 loop reads CASSPNRGGYNSPLHF. The CDR3, as DNA: TGTGCCAGCAGCCCGAACCGGGGGGGATATAATTCACCCCTCCACTTT.

This chain connects TRBV2 to TRBJ1-6, with D uncertain. Germline lookup yields CDR1 SNHLY and CDR2 FYNNEI. The CDR3 spans 12 residues. The V and J ends lost 3 bases and 14 bases respectively, with 11 bases between them. CDR3 DNA sequence: TGTGCCAGCAGTGATTCCCCCGGGGCCCTCCACTTT. This codes for CASSDSPGALHF.